These 9 T cell receptor beta chains originate from one sample sequenced in a study of beta chain features in type 1 diabetes listed by TCRdb under 2018. Libraries were built with the immunoSEQ multiplex PCR assay. The entire amount of isolated RNA was reverse transcribed using the High Capacity cDNA Reverse Transcription Kit, so the sequenced TCRB transcripts were expressed ones. The immuneACCESS repertoire file appears here via TCRdb, limited to in-frame rearrangements. These files lack a portion of the clones; in checked studies, under half of the deficit traces to unresolved V genes, and the cause of the others is not known. The sample table lists some 140,000 clones, 7% to 10% of them with a count of one. The ten most abundant clones make up about 0.61% of the sample. Sequencing was carried out using central memory CD4+ T cells from blood. The receptors come from a young man in good health.

This clone was seen more than once but under ten times. The V and J genes are TRBV6-5 and TRBJ1-4; 8 positions match TRBD1. Germline V gene lookup returns CDR1 MNHEY and CDR2 SVGAGI. This CDR3 contains 15 residues. V lost 4 bases, J lost 7 bases, and 8 bases stayed unmatched. The CDR3 coding sequence is TGTGCCAGCAGTTTGCTAAGAACAGGGGGTGAAAAACTGTTTTTT. It encodes CASSLLRTGGEKLFF.

This clone has only a few counts. The chain employs TRBV10-3 and TRBJ2-3; 10 bases line up with TRBD2. The CDR3 covers 14 residues. The junction had 8 bases not matched to a gene; V was cut back by 9 bases and J by 5 bases. The germline V gene encodes CDR1 ENHRY and CDR2 SYGVKD. The CDR3 is CAIQAGGPQDTQYF. The CDR3 DNA reads as TGTGCCATTCAAGCGGGGGGGCCGCAAGATACGCAGTATTTT.

V gene TRBV7-2 combines with J gene TRBJ2-5, with TRBD2 identical over 12 bases. Germline lookup yields CDR1 SGHTA and CDR2 FQGNSA. The CDR3 totals 17 residues. J gave up 4 bases and V 0 bases, and 6 bases lay outside the gene matches. In DNA, the CDR3 is TGTGCCAGCAGCTTAGCGGCTAGCGGGGGGGTACGAGAGACCCAGTACTTC. Protein: CASSLAASGGVRETQYF.

Only a few counts were recorded for this clone. V and J are TRBV6-5 and TRBJ2-5; 7 positions agree with TRBD1. Matching the DNA end better, TRBJ2-7 makes the J call doubtful. The CDR3 is made up of 13 amino acids. The germline V gene has CDR1 MNHEY and CDR2 SVGAGI. The CDR3 sequence is CASRRQGRYEQYF. For the CDR3, the DNA is TGTGCCAGCAGACGACAGGGCCGATACGAGCAGTACTTC.

This clone has just a few counts. The chain uses TRBV18 and TRBJ2-1; 10 nucleotides match TRBD1. Trimming took 3 bases from V and 8 from J; bases not matched to a gene: 4. From germline, CDR1 is KGHSH and CDR2 LQKENI. The CDR3 consists of 14 residues. In DNA, the CDR3 is TGTGCCAGCTCACCGGGACAGGGGAATGATGAGCAGTTCTTC. Its protein is CASSPGQGNDEQFF.

The V gene is TRBV6-5, the J gene TRBJ1-5; no clear D gene. The V gene's germline CDR1 is MNHEY and CDR2 SVGAGI. This CDR3 spans 13 amino acids. Trimming took off 6 bases at V and 2 bases at J, with 8 bases between the two ends. CDR3 protein: CASSSTGNQPQHF. CDR3 nucleotides: TGTGCCAGCAGCTCCACGGGCAATCAGCCCCAGCATTTT.

This clone was seen only a few times. The rearrangement joins TRBV4-3 to TRBJ2-1; no definite D call. CDR3 size: 14 residues. The ends were cut back, 0 bases at V and 7 bases at J, with 10 bases in the middle. Germline CDR1 and CDR2: LGHNA and YSLEER. Here the CDR3 reads CASSQDLVRNEQFF. The CDR3 coding sequence is TGCGCCAGCAGCCAAGATCTAGTGCGGAATGAGCAGTTCTTC.

This clone has only a few counts. The chain recombines TRBV14 with TRBJ2-3, with a possible D match to TRBD2 (6 bases). Trimming removed 1 base from V and 0 bases from J, with 11 bases in between. CDR1 is SGHDN, CDR2 FVKESK, per germline. The CDR3 runs 16 residues. Written as DNA, the CDR3 is TGTGCCAGCAGCCAAGGAAGGGGAGGAAGCACAGATACGCAGTATTTT. Its translation is CASSQGRGGSTDTQYF.

The V gene is TRBV4-1, the J gene TRBJ1-5; tentative D call: TRBD1 (5 bases). From germline, CDR1 is MGHRA and CDR2 YSYEKL. This CDR3 has 14 amino acids. Trimming cost V 0 bases and J 7 bases, with 10 bases left between them. CDR3 coding DNA: TGCGCCAGCAGCCAAGAGGGGGGAGGGCAGCCCCAGCATTTT. The encoded protein is CASSQEGGGQPQHF.